This passage covers 24 T cell receptor beta chains from one sample sequenced in a study of T cell responses to AZD1222 COVID-19 vaccine. The method was immunoSEQ multiplex PCR; TCRdb's version includes in-frame clones alone and lacks a portion of them. The sample includes under 170,000 clones, about 92% of them seen just once. The specimen comprised peripheral blood, sampled 28 days after the second AZD1222 dose. Receptor source: an adult who received the AZD1222 COVID-19 vaccine.

Written as DNA, the CDR3 is TGTGCCAGCAGCTTGGCGCTCAACTCCTACGAGCAGTACTTC. This translates into CASSLALNSYEQYF. The chain joins TRBV5-8 to TRBJ2-7; D remains ambiguous. The germline gives CDR1 SGHTS, CDR2 YDEGEE. CDR3 length equals 14 residues. The ends were cut back, 0 bases at V and 0 bases at J, with 7 bases in the middle.

CDR3 coding DNA: TGTGCCAGCAGCCTAGGGACAGTGAAGAATGAAAAACTGTTTTTT. It translates to CASSLGTVKNEKLFF. The chain joins TRBV11-3 to TRBJ1-4, with 7 bases lining up with TRBD1. J was trimmed by 5 bases and V by 5 bases; bases with no gene match: 8. CDR3 size: 15 residues. Germline values: CDR1 SGHNT, CDR2 YENEEA.

The V and J genes are TRBV18 and TRBJ1-1; D gene unclear. CDR3 length: 13 residues. Trimming removed 1 base from V and 4 bases from J, with 7 bases in between. The V gene's germline CDR1 is KGHSH and CDR2 LQKENI. The DNA of the CDR3 is TGTGCCAGCTCACCACAGGGCGGCACTGAAGCTTTCTTT. It yields the protein CASSPQGGTEAFF.

The chain links TRBV5-1 to TRBJ2-1; D is perhaps TRBD2 (5 bases). The CDR3 totals 16 residues. Germline V gene data show CDR1 as SGHRS and CDR2 as YFSETQ. V dropped 3 bases and J dropped 5 bases, with 18 bases sitting between them. The CDR3 DNA is TGCGCCAGCAGCTCCCTCCTGGGCGGAGGAAACAATGAGCAGTTCTTC. It codes for CASSSLLGGGNNEQFF. Variable domain in full (rest from reference TRBV5-1 and TRBJ2-1): KAGVTQTPRYLIKTRGQQVTLSCSPISGHRSVSWYQQTPGQGLQFLFEYFSETQRNKGNFPGRFSGRQFSNSRSEMNVSTLELGDSALYLCASSSLLGGGNNEQFFGPGTRLTVL.

The J gene is TRBJ1-1, the V gene TRBV12-5, with D tentatively TRBD1 (6 bases). Germline values: CDR1 LGHNT, CDR2 FRNRAP. Trimming took off 6 bases at V and 0 bases at J, with 20 bases between the two ends. The length of the CDR3 is 17 residues. The CDR3 DNA sequence: TGTGCTAGTGGCCCTCACCACGCCCAGGGGATGAACACTGAAGCTTTCTTT. Translation gives CASGPHHAQGMNTEAFF.

V and J are TRBV10-3 and TRBJ1-5; possible D gene TRBD1, 6 bases. Germline assignment: CDR1 ENHRY and CDR2 SYGVKD. CDR3 length: 14 amino acids. V was shortened by 10 bases and J by 2 bases, with 15 bases between the two germline ends. The CDR3 region is CATETGLGNQPQHF. In nucleotides, the CDR3 is TGTGCCACCGAAACAGGGTTGGGCAATCAGCCCCAGCATTTT.

This chain uses TRBV18 with TRBJ1-3, with D perhaps matching TRBD1 (6 bases). CDR1 and CDR2 from the germline V gene are KGHSH and LQKENI. The germline V and J ends were trimmed by 3 bases and 0 bases, with 12 bases remaining between them. The CDR3 loop spans 16 amino acids. Here the CDR3 reads CASSPGGPNSGNTIYF. The CDR3 DNA reads as TGTGCCAGCTCACCGGGGGGGCCGAACTCTGGAAACACCATATATTTT.

The J gene is TRBJ1-1, the V gene TRBV14; no clear D gene. V was cut by 0 bases and J by 3 bases, with 5 bases left in between. CDR1 is SGHDN and CDR2 is FVKESK in the germline V gene. The length of the CDR3 is 13 residues. The CDR3 DNA reads TGTGCCAGCAGCCAAGATGCCCACACTGAAGCTTTCTTT. This gives the protein CASSQDAHTEAFF. The entire variable domain, with the rest obtained from reference TRBV14 and TRBJ1-1, is as follows: EAGVTQFPSHSVIEKGQTVTLRCDPISGHDNLYWYRRVMGKEIKFLLHFVKESKQDESGMPNNRFLAERTGGTYSTLKVQPAELEDSGVYFCASSQDAHTEAFFGQGTRLTVV.

V is TRBV28 and J is TRBJ1-2; tentatively, D is TRBD1 (6 bases). Per germline, CDR1 MDHEN and CDR2 SYDVKM. V was shortened by 3 bases and J by 2 bases, with 16 bases between the two germline ends. The CDR3 sequence is 16 residues long. The CDR3 coding sequence is TGTGCCAGCAGTTTCCCCCTCAGCGGGACAAACTATGGCTACACCTTC. Its protein product is CASSFPLSGTNYGYTF.

The J gene is TRBJ1-2, the V gene TRBV6-6, with unresolved D. Germline CDR1 MNHNY, CDR2 SVGAGI (reference sequence). The CDR3 is 14 amino acids. Between the trimmed V and J ends, which lost 7 bases and 8 bases, there was a span of 20 bases. The CDR3 protein is CASTLRALGSGYTF. CDR3 nucleotide sequence: TGTGCCAGCACCCTACGGGCCTTAGGTTCGGGCTACACCTTC.

The V and J genes are TRBV3-1 (or the pseudogene TRBV3-2) and TRBJ1-1; no definite D call. The CDR3 contains 14 residues. V was pared by 1 base and J by 1 base, with 7 bases between. Germline CDR1 is LGHDT and CDR2 is YNNKEL (reference sequence). CDR3 region: CASSQGPGNTEAFF. The CDR3 nucleotides read TGTGCCAGCAGCCAAGGCCCAGGGAACACTGAAGCTTTCTTT.

V usage is TRBV7-6 and J usage is TRBJ2-7, with D possibly matching TRBD2 (5 bases). The length of the CDR3 is 16 residues. Germline CDR1 reads SGHVS; CDR2 reads FNYEAQ. Trimming removed 3 bases from V and 2 bases from J, with 17 bases in between. The CDR3 loop reads CASSLAGEFSTYEQYF. In DNA form, the CDR3 reads TGTGCCAGCAGCTTGGCCGGGGAATTTTCTACCTACGAGCAGTACTTC.

The V call is TRBV19, the J call TRBJ1-1; D gene unclear. The CDR3 totals 13 residues. V dropped 9 bases and J dropped 0 bases, with 11 bases sitting between them. CDR1 and CDR2 (germline): LNHDA, SQIVND (reference sequence). CDR3 residues: CASGLLMNTEAFF. CDR3 bases: TGTGCCAGCGGACTGCTCATGAACACTGAAGCTTTCTTT.

The genes are TRBV6-4 and TRBJ2-2, with D perhaps TRBD1 or TRBD2 (5 bases each). V lost 0 bases, J lost 3 bases, and 11 bases lay in between. The V gene's germline CDR1 is MRHNA and CDR2 SNTAGT. This CDR3 comprises 16 residues. The CDR3 is CASSDSGGADTGELFF. Written as DNA, the CDR3 is TGTGCCAGCAGTGACTCTGGGGGAGCTGACACCGGGGAGCTGTTTTTT.

The chain employs TRBV18 and TRBJ2-1; a possible D gene is TRBD2 (6 bases). Germline CDR1 KGHSH, CDR2 LQKENI. The CDR3 consists of 13 residues. V was cut by 3 bases and J by 9 bases, with 12 bases left in between. This chain's CDR3 is CASSPPLAIEQFF. The CDR3 nucleotides are TGTGCCAGCTCACCCCCACTAGCAATTGAGCAGTTCTTC.

The rearrangement joins TRBV11-3 to TRBJ2-1, with unresolved D. Germline V gene lookup returns CDR1 SGHNT and CDR2 YENEEA. Trimming left V 1 base short and J 4 bases short, with 11 bases between. The CDR3 totals 15 residues. CDR3 sequence: CASSLGHGPYNEQFF. The CDR3 DNA reads TGTGCCAGCAGCTTAGGACATGGGCCATACAATGAGCAGTTCTTC.

Only one count was recorded for this clone. The chain recombines TRBV15 with TRBJ1-2, with D perhaps matching TRBD1 (5 bases). This CDR3 spans 16 amino acids. Per germline, CDR1 LNHNV and CDR2 YYDKDF (reference sequence). V dropped 3 bases and J dropped 4 bases, with 18 bases sitting between them. CDR3: CATSRAHTGEGYGYTF. The DNA for the CDR3 is TGTGCCACCAGCAGGGCCCACACGGGGGAAGGCTATGGCTACACCTTC.

The chain links TRBV7-2 to TRBJ2-5; 11 bases align to TRBD2. The CDR3 is 16 residues long. V gave up 1 base and J gave up 4 bases; unmatched junction bases: 5. The V gene's germline CDR1 is SGHTA and CDR2 FQGNSA. CDR3 region: CASSLGLAGITETQYF. The CDR3 nucleotides read TGTGCCAGCAGCTTAGGACTAGCGGGAATTACAGAGACCCAGTACTTC.

This chain uses TRBV12-3 or TRBV12-4 with TRBJ2-7; no firm D call. CDR3 length: 13 amino acids. Trimming cost V 0 bases and J 4 bases, with 7 bases left between them. This CDR3 reads CASSLAVGYEQYF. CDR3 bases: TGTGCCAGCAGTTTAGCAGTGGGATACGAGCAGTACTTC.

The chain uses TRBV23-1 and TRBJ2-2; no definite D call. TRBV23-1 is filed as an ORF, its function uncertain. Trimming removed 3 bases from V and 2 bases from J, with 13 bases in between. There are 16 residues in the CDR3. The DNA for the CDR3 is TGCGCCAGCAGTCAGCACGGTAAGGGCAACACCGGGGAGCTGTTTTTT. Amino acid sequence: CASSQHGKGNTGELFF.

The chain employs TRBV24-1 and TRBJ2-3; TRBD1 matches at 10 bases. In germline, CDR1 is KGHDR, CDR2 SFDVKD. This CDR3 contains 16 residues. Trimming took 5 bases from V and 4 from J; bases not matched to a gene: 8. CDR3 in DNA: TGTGCCACCAGTGCCCCCCGGACAGGGGGGCCAGATACGCAGTATTTT. Its protein is CATSAPRTGGPDTQYF.

The V and J genes are TRBV5-1 and TRBJ1-1, with D hard to call. CDR1 is SGHRS, CDR2 YFSETQ, per germline. The CDR3 sequence is 13 residues long. The germline V and J ends were trimmed by 4 bases and 5 bases, with 12 bases remaining between them. The CDR3 sequence is CASSPIPGTEAFF. The CDR3 region has the DNA TGCGCCAGCAGCCCAATCCCCGGGACTGAAGCTTTCTTT.

This chain joins TRBV5-1 and TRBJ2-2; no firm D call. Germline V CDR1 and CDR2: SGHRS, YFSETQ. V lost 7 bases, J lost 0 bases, and 16 bases lay in between. The CDR3 totals 16 residues. The CDR3 coding sequence is TGCGCCAGCGCAGACCGTAACAAAGCGAACACCGGGGAGCTGTTTTTT. This gives the protein CASADRNKANTGELFF.

The chain joins TRBV6-5 to TRBJ1-2, with D perhaps matching TRBD1 (5 bases). Trimming pared 6 bases from V and 2 bases from J, leaving 16 bases between. The CDR3 extends over 15 amino acids. Germline V lookup: CDR1 MNHEY, CDR2 SVGAGI. This CDR3 reads CASSYGTAGNYGYTF. In nucleotides, the CDR3 is TGTGCCAGCAGCTATGGGACTGCCGGGAACTATGGCTACACCTTC.